This T cell receptor beta chain was identified in a study of blood T cell repertoires in COVID-19. CDR3 length equals 15 residues. CDR1 and CDR2 from the germline V gene are MDHEN and SYDVKM. V shed 5 bases and J 4 bases; nucleotides not matched to a gene: 10. Original analysis: From reference gene primer amplification, estimates of nucleated cell counts were derived. Assay used: immunoSEQ multiplex PCR; TCRdb lists only in-frame clones, some missing. V, J and clone size were drawn from that table, and D and trimming were deduced from the DNA. The data contain about 220,000 clones, about 80% of them singletons.

Input material: PBMCs or T cells enriched from blood (not recorded which). This TCR was recovered from a middle-aged woman with acute COVID-19. The gene calls are TRBV28 and TRBJ2-7; 8 nucleotides agree with TRBD1. The CDR3 DNA follows: TGTGCCAGCAGTGAACCTGACAGGGGTCATTACGAGCAGTACTTC. Translation: CASSEPDRGHYEQYF.